The T cell receptor beta chain described here comes from a study of T cell repertoires in cytomegalovirus infection. Germline V gene data show CDR1 as MDHEN and CDR2 as SYDVKM. The CDR3 is 15 amino acids. Trimming pared 3 bases from V and 3 bases from J, leaving 15 bases between. A word on this clonotype: Antigen specificity is unknown.

TCRdb fed the reads into MiXCR, producing one record per CDR3 protein. The sample carries hundreds of thousands of distinct CDR3 sequences, around 31% recorded once. Study-level points and caveats: HLA-C-restricted CMV-specific TCR beta clonotypes were dominant in the ex vivo response.

The clonotype originates from a human donor in good health (CMV status not recorded). Some clones in this sample may be carry-over from other donors' samples. The chain couples TRBV28 to TRBJ2-7, with D possibly being TRBD1 or TRBD2 (6 bases each). The specimen comprised cultured PBMCs, sampled from culture after CMV antigen stimulation. As DNA, the CDR3 is TGTGCCAGCAGTTTTGGGGGGCTTTTGAACTACGAGCAGTACTTC. Residues: CASSFGGLLNYEQYF.